The rows below give T cell receptor beta chains drawn from one sample of a study of human T cells and chemical hapten exposure. TCRdb redid the calling of the RACE reads with MiXCR, one entry per CDR3 protein. In the table there are approximately 80,000 distinct CDR3 sequences, about 10% of which are singletons. The sample in question was whole blood, obtained in connection with sensitization to the hapten diphenylcyclopropenone (DPC). These receptors all come from a woman aged 25-40 years with alopecia areata. Some clones in this sample may be carry-over from other donors' samples. Each CDR3 is given with its conserved first and last residue. Fields, in order: clone size, J gene, V gene, D gene, CDR3 protein, CDR3 DNA. The D gene is left open where the match is weak. Size values are once, few and many counts, or a class for expanded clones, and some rows have none.

clone size: .; J gene: TRBJ2-7; V gene: TRBV25-1; D gene: .; CDR3 protein: CASSEYFMSSEQYF; CDR3 DNA: TGTGCCAGCAGTGAATATTTTATGTCCTCCGAGCAGTACTTC
clone size: many; J gene: TRBJ1-4; V gene: TRBV5-1; D gene: .; CDR3 protein: CASRSRGGTSNEKLFF; CDR3 DNA: TGCGCCAGCAGATCACGTGGGGGCACCTCTAATGAAAAACTGTTTTTT
clone size: many; J gene: TRBJ1-2; V gene: TRBV12-3/TRBV12-4; D gene: .; CDR3 protein: CASSLLQGYTF; CDR3 DNA: TGTGCCAGCAGTTTACTCCAGGGCTACACCTTC
clone size: many; J gene: TRBJ2-5; V gene: TRBV28; D gene: TRBD1; CDR3 protein: CASSPSGTGGYETQYF; CDR3 DNA: TGTGCCAGCAGTCCTTCCGGGACAGGGGGTTACGAGACCCAGTACTTC
clone size: many; J gene: TRBJ2-7; V gene: TRBV18; D gene: TRBD2; CDR3 protein: CASSPPAGGPGEQYF; CDR3 DNA: TGTGCCAGCTCACCCCCTGCGGGAGGGCCGGGAGAGCAGTACTTC
clone size: .; J gene: TRBJ2-2; V gene: TRBV12-3/TRBV12-4; D gene: .; CDR3 protein: CASSFEGRGGELFF; CDR3 DNA: TGTGCCAGCAGTTTCGAGGGACGGGGCGGGGAGCTGTTTTTT
clone size: .; J gene: TRBJ1-1; V gene: TRBV18; D gene: .; CDR3 protein: CASSESENTEAFF; CDR3 DNA: TGTGCCAGCTCAGAGTCCGAGAACACTGAAGCTTTCTTT
clone size: many; J gene: TRBJ2-3; V gene: TRBV29-1; D gene: .; CDR3 protein: CSVEDRGPDTQYF; CDR3 DNA: TGCAGCGTTGAAGATCGCGGGCCAGATACGCAGTATTTT
clone size: many; J gene: TRBJ2-5; V gene: TRBV6-5; D gene: .; CDR3 protein: CASSYHAGPQETQYF; CDR3 DNA: TGTGCCAGCAGTTATCATGCGGGGCCACAAGAGACCCAGTACTTC
clone size: many; J gene: TRBJ1-6; V gene: TRBV10-3; D gene: .; CDR3 protein: CAISVRADNSPLHF; CDR3 DNA: TGTGCCATCAGTGTGAGGGCGGATAATTCACCCCTCCACTTT
clone size: .; J gene: TRBJ1-2; V gene: TRBV27; D gene: .; CDR3 protein: CASSLSRGNGYTF; CDR3 DNA: TGTGCCAGCAGTTTATCAAGGGGCAATGGCTACACCTTC
clone size: many; J gene: TRBJ2-7; V gene: TRBV20-1; D gene: .; CDR3 protein: CSAGSASYEQYF; CDR3 DNA: TGCAGTGCTGGATCAGCGTCCTACGAGCAGTACTTC
clone size: many; J gene: TRBJ1-1; V gene: TRBV6-2/TRBV6-3; D gene: .; CDR3 protein: CASSPGPGKTAEAFF; CDR3 DNA: TGTGCCAGCAGCCCAGGACCTGGAAAAACCGCCGAAGCTTTCTTT
clone size: .; J gene: TRBJ2-5; V gene: TRBV29-1; D gene: TRBD2; CDR3 protein: CSVTSGETQYF; CDR3 DNA: TGCAGCGTCACTAGCGGAGAGACCCAGTACTTC
clone size: many; J gene: TRBJ2-3; V gene: TRBV5-3; D gene: .; CDR3 protein: CARSLEGSLGTDTQYF; CDR3 DNA: TGTGCCAGAAGCTTGGAGGGGTCCCTCGGCACAGATACGCAGTATTTT
clone size: many; J gene: TRBJ2-2; V gene: TRBV4-2; D gene: .; CDR3 protein: CASSQTTGELFF; CDR3 DNA: TGTGCCAGCAGCCAAACTACCGGGGAGCTGTTTTTT
clone size: many; J gene: TRBJ2-7; V gene: TRBV7-2; D gene: TRBD1; CDR3 protein: CASSFEGARVEQYF; CDR3 DNA: TGTGCCAGCAGCTTTGAGGGGGCGCGAGTCGAGCAGTACTTC
clone size: many; J gene: TRBJ1-3; V gene: TRBV9; D gene: .; CDR3 protein: CASSVGQKDLIYF; CDR3 DNA: TGTGCCAGCAGCGTAGGGCAGAAAGACCTCATATATTTT
clone size: many; J gene: TRBJ2-2; V gene: TRBV9; D gene: TRBD2; CDR3 protein: CASSVDAGGFIGELFF; CDR3 DNA: TGTGCCAGCAGCGTAGATGCGGGAGGGTTTATCGGGGAGCTGTTTTTT
clone size: many; J gene: TRBJ2-3; V gene: TRBV11-2; D gene: .; CDR3 protein: CASSYGSLSTDTQYF; CDR3 DNA: TGTGCCAGCAGCTATGGGTCCCTAAGCACAGATACGCAGTATTTT
clone size: many; J gene: TRBJ1-2; V gene: TRBV12-3/TRBV12-4; D gene: TRBD1; CDR3 protein: CASSSTLGQDYGYTF; CDR3 DNA: TGTGCCAGCAGTTCCACGCTAGGACAGGACTATGGCTACACCTTC
clone size: many; J gene: TRBJ1-5; V gene: TRBV19; D gene: .; CDR3 protein: CASSLGTRGNQPQHF; CDR3 DNA: TGTGCCAGTAGTTTGGGAACCCGGGGCAATCAGCCCCAGCATTTT
clone size: many; J gene: TRBJ1-1; V gene: TRBV12-3/TRBV12-4; D gene: .; CDR3 protein: CASSLNGGGNTEAFF; CDR3 DNA: TGTGCCAGCAGTTTAAACGGCGGAGGGAACACTGAAGCTTTCTTT
clone size: few; J gene: TRBJ1-4; V gene: TRBV2; D gene: .; CDR3 protein: CASSGGTTNEKLFF; CDR3 DNA: TGTGCCAGCAGTGGCGGGACAACTAATGAAAAACTGTTTTTT
clone size: many; J gene: TRBJ1-1; V gene: TRBV29-1; D gene: .; CDR3 protein: CSVDWAGHTEAFF; CDR3 DNA: TGCAGCGTTGATTGGGCAGGGCACACTGAAGCTTTCTTT
clone size: few; J gene: TRBJ2-1; V gene: TRBV5-1; D gene: TRBD1; CDR3 protein: CASSFLTGANNEQFF; CDR3 DNA: TGCGCCAGCAGCTTTCTTACAGGGGCCAACAATGAGCAGTTCTTC
clone size: many; J gene: TRBJ1-5; V gene: TRBV7-2; D gene: .; CDR3 protein: CASSLVGQSDQPQHF; CDR3 DNA: TGTGCCAGCAGCTTAGTAGGACAGTCCGATCAGCCCCAGCATTTT
clone size: .; J gene: TRBJ1-4; V gene: TRBV7-2; D gene: TRBD1; CDR3 protein: CASSSDREKLFF; CDR3 DNA: TGTGCCAGCAGCTCGGACAGGGAAAAACTGTTTTTT
clone size: many; J gene: TRBJ2-1; V gene: TRBV14; D gene: .; CDR3 protein: CASSQLQGSYSYNEQFF; CDR3 DNA: TGTGCCAGCAGCCAACTCCAGGGGAGTTACTCCTACAATGAGCAGTTCTTC
clone size: few; J gene: TRBJ1-3; V gene: TRBV6-1; D gene: .; CDR3 protein: CASSGLGGETGNTIYF; CDR3 DNA: TGTGCCAGCAGTGGGTTGGGAGGGGAGACTGGAAACACCATATATTTT
clone size: .; J gene: TRBJ1-6; V gene: TRBV6-1; D gene: TRBD1; CDR3 protein: CASSEVKDRVNPLHF; CDR3 DNA: TGTGCCAGCAGTGAAGTTAAAGACAGGGTAAATCCCCTCCACTTT
clone size: many; J gene: TRBJ1-6; V gene: TRBV7-2; D gene: .; CDR3 protein: CASSLSVAAHSPLHF; CDR3 DNA: TGTGCCAGCAGCTTGTCGGTAGCCGCCCATTCACCCCTCCACTTT
clone size: .; J gene: TRBJ2-5; V gene: TRBV28; D gene: .; CDR3 protein: CASSPRGGQETQYF; CDR3 DNA: TGTGCCAGCAGTCCCCGGGGCGGGCAGGAGACCCAGTACTTC
clone size: many; J gene: TRBJ1-5; V gene: TRBV3-1; D gene: .; CDR3 protein: CASSPYQGSNQPQHF; CDR3 DNA: TGTGCCAGCAGCCCCTATCAGGGTAGCAATCAGCCCCAGCATTTT
clone size: many; J gene: TRBJ2-3; V gene: TRBV11-2; D gene: .; CDR3 protein: CASSLQSDTDTQYF; CDR3 DNA: TGTGCCAGCAGCCTCCAAAGTGACACAGATACGCAGTATTTT
clone size: many; J gene: TRBJ2-7; V gene: TRBV29-1; D gene: TRBD1; CDR3 protein: CSVDRTGLGEQYF; CDR3 DNA: TGCAGCGTTGATCGGACAGGGCTGGGTGAGCAGTACTTC
clone size: few; J gene: TRBJ2-2; V gene: TRBV27; D gene: .; CDR3 protein: CATQSLGAHTGELFF; CDR3 DNA: TGTGCCACCCAATCCTTAGGGGCCCACACCGGGGAGCTGTTTTTT
clone size: many; J gene: TRBJ1-6; V gene: TRBV7-3; D gene: TRBD1; CDR3 protein: CASSLRGDRSSPLHF; CDR3 DNA: TGTGCCAGCAGCTTACGGGGGGACAGATCGTCACCCCTCCACTTT
clone size: many; J gene: TRBJ2-5; V gene: TRBV6-6; D gene: .; CDR3 protein: CASSYPTKETQYF; CDR3 DNA: TGTGCCAGCAGTTACCCAACCAAAGAGACCCAGTACTTC
clone size: few; J gene: TRBJ2-6; V gene: TRBV28; D gene: .; CDR3 protein: CASVLSGANVLTF; CDR3 DNA: TGTGCCAGCGTTCTCTCTGGGGCCAACGTCCTGACTTTC
clone size: many; J gene: TRBJ2-3; V gene: TRBV7-2; D gene: .; CDR3 protein: CASSLAYGDTQYF; CDR3 DNA: TGTGCCAGCAGCTTAGCCTATGGGGATACGCAGTATTTT
clone size: .; J gene: TRBJ2-4; V gene: TRBV3-1; D gene: .; CDR3 protein: CASSQIAKNIQYF; CDR3 DNA: TGTGCCAGCAGCCAAATAGCCAAAAACATTCAGTACTTC
clone size: .; J gene: TRBJ2-2; V gene: TRBV10-3; D gene: TRBD2; CDR3 protein: CAIGGLAGAGELFF; CDR3 DNA: TGTGCCATCGGGGGACTAGCGGGAGCCGGGGAGCTGTTTTTT
clone size: many; J gene: TRBJ2-7; V gene: TRBV15; D gene: .; CDR3 protein: CATSRDPSSSYEQYF; CDR3 DNA: TGTGCCACCAGCAGAGATCCCTCGAGCTCCTACGAGCAGTACTTC
clone size: .; J gene: TRBJ1-1; V gene: TRBV29-1; D gene: .; CDR3 protein: CSAQNTEAFF; CDR3 DNA: TGCAGCGCACAGAACACTGAAGCTTTCTTT
clone size: .; J gene: TRBJ2-1; V gene: TRBV9; D gene: .; CDR3 protein: CASSVAGTFHEQFF; CDR3 DNA: TGTGCCAGCAGCGTAGCAGGCACGTTCCATGAGCAGTTCTTC
clone size: many; J gene: TRBJ2-5; V gene: TRBV29-1; D gene: .; CDR3 protein: CSVDSPGQWTQYF; CDR3 DNA: TGCAGCGTTGACTCGCCTGGCCAATGGACCCAGTACTTC
clone size: many; J gene: TRBJ2-2; V gene: TRBV18; D gene: TRBD1; CDR3 protein: CASSPRTGSNTGELFF; CDR3 DNA: TGTGCCAGCTCACCACGGACAGGGTCGAACACCGGGGAGCTGTTTTTT
clone size: many; J gene: TRBJ1-1; V gene: TRBV4-3; D gene: .; CDR3 protein: CASSQDFLQATFF; CDR3 DNA: TGCGCCAGCAGCCAAGATTTTCTCCAGGCGACTTTCTTT